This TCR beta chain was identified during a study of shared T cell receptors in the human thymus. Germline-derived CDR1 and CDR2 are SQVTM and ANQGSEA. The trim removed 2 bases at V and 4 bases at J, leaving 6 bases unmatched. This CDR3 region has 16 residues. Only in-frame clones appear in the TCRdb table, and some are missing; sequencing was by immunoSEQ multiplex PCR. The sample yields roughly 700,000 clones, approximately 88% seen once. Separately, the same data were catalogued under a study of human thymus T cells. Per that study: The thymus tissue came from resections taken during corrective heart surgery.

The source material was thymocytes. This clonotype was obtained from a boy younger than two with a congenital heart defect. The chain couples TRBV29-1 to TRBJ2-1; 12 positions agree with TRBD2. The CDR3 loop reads CSVESLAGGVYNEQFF. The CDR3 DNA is TGCAGCGTTGAAAGTCTAGCGGGAGGGGTTTACAATGAGCAGTTCTTC.